This TCR beta chain comes out of a study of T cell responses to AZD1222 COVID-19 vaccine (dated by TCRdb to about 2021). Regarding the research as a whole: TCR sequencing covered roughly 230 trial participants: 207 given two doses of AZD1222 and 26 given two doses of MenACWY control vaccine. Enrollment into the trials was organized by age into subgroups of 18-55, 56-69 and 70-plus years, and those subgroups contained roughly 150, 30 and 60 TCR-sequenced participants, respectively. Points the paper makes about the study in general: The vaccine-associated CD4 TCRs covered the entire spike protein, and the dominant responses fell in regions 160-218 and 743-854. Most participants were white British and females outnumbered males, and the authors suggested that clonal diversity may have been underestimated. In the small 56-69-year group, the increase in depth fell short of significance, most likely because of low power. Reportedly, almost half of the unique spike-specific TCRs recognized epitopes lying outside the regions that are mutated in the B.1.351 and B.1.1.7 variants. Because no day 14 peak-response samples were available, the repertoires could be characterized only after the peak T cell response. After two AZD1222 doses, spike-specific TCR breadth and depth were significantly higher than at day 0 and than in MenACWY recipients. Only five or six AZD1222 recipients were SARS-CoV-2 seropositive at baseline, limiting conclusions about previously exposed vaccinees.

This clone was seen just once. The antigen this receptor binds is unknown. Per-base quality was not reported, and no clone a single base away is much larger than it. According to the study, the label for this sample's time point signals: about 28 days (+/-7) after the second vaccine dose. Because spike-specific TCR depth and breadth did not differ between the two schedules, AZD1222 recipients who got a second dose at roughly 4 weeks were pooled with those who got a second dose at roughly 12 weeks. Vaccinee samples were obtained from the UK trials COV001 and COV002, which included a single-blind randomized controlled phase 2/3 trial of AZD1222 (ChAdOx1 nCoV-19) in healthy adults. For TCRbeta chain sequencing, PBMC samples were collected from trial participants at day 0 and at day 28 after the second dose. The CDR3 regions of human TCRbeta chains were subjected to immunosequencing. Concerning the study's data processing: TCRs in the repertoires were compared against a reference library of SARS-CoV-2-specific TCRs that had been generated with the MIRA antigen-specificity platform. Breadth meant the fraction of unique TCRs that were SARS-CoV-2-associated, whereas depth meant the fraction of total T cells that were SARS-CoV-2-associated. Using the MIRA data, each spike-specific TCR was assigned both to the spike region to which the TCR was reactive and to a CD4 or CD8 class. Log10-transformed breadth and depth values were compared by one-way ANOVA with Sidak's multiple comparisons tests. TCRdb holds this immuneACCESS table with in-frame rearrangements only. Some clones are missing; in checked studies, unresolved V genes explain under half, and the rest has no known cause. The V and J calls and the clone size are those of that table, but D and trimming were determined from the DNA. The sample table records tens of thousands of clones; approximately 80% of these occur just once. Clones ranked in the top ten supply approximately 5.2% of the sample.

The CDR3, cysteine through phenylalanine, is 16 amino acids long. Only the CDR3 part of the read is kept: 48 bases, read in frame from the first base. The germline V gene (reference sequence) supplies CDR1 LGHDT and CDR2 YNNKEL. Trimming at the junction amounts to 7 bases on V and 1 base on J, and the germline ends lie 19 bases apart. The sequence links TRBV3-1 (or the pseudogene TRBV3-2) to TRBJ2-5, with the identity of the D gene unclear. The material sequenced was peripheral blood, taken 28 days after the second AZD1222 dose. This receptor was taken from an adult who received the AZD1222 COVID-19 vaccine. The CDR3 region reads CASTPTLRPSQETQYF. DNA sequence: TGTGCCAGCACCCCAACCCTCCGCCCATCCCAAGAGACCCAGTACTTC.